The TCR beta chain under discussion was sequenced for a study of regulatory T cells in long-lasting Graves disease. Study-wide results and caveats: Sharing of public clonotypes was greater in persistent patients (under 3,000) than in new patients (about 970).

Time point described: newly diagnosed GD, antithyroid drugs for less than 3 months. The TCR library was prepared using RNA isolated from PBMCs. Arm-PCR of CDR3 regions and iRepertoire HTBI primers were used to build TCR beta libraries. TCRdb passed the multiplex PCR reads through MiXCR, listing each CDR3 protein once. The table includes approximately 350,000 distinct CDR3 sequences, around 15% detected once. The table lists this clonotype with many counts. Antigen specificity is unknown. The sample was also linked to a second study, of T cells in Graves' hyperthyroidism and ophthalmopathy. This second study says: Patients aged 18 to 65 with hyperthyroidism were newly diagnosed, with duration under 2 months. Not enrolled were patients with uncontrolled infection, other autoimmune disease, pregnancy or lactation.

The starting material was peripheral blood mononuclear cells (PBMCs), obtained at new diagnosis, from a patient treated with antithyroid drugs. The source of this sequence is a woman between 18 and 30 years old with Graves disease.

DNA for the CDR3: TGTGCCAGCAGCCCACCGACTAGCGCCGATGGCGAGCAGTACTTC. Amino acids: CASSPPTSADGEQYF. V and J are TRBV7-9 and TRBJ2-7; 8 positions agree with TRBD2. This CDR3 has 15 residues. V was pared by 5 bases and J by 6 bases, with 12 bases of the junction left unmatched. CDR1 is SEHNR, CDR2 FQNEAQ, per germline (reference sequence).